The rows below give T cell receptor beta chains drawn from one sample of a study of blood T cell repertoires in COVID-19. Some clones are missing from TCRdb's copy, which holds only in-frame ones; the method was immunoSEQ multiplex PCR. The sample carries approximately 80,000 clones, approximately 80% recorded once. The sequencing input was peripheral blood. Receptors were obtained from a man older than 75 with acute or convalescent COVID-19. The CDR3 runs from the conserved cysteine through the conserved F or W. The order of the fields is clone size, V gene, J gene, D gene, CDR3 length, CDR3 protein, CDR3 DNA. The D gene is left open where the match is weak. A row's size may be missing; if present it is once, few, many or a size class.

.	TRBV10-3	TRBJ1-1	.	12	CAISGEFAEAFF	TGTGCCATCAGTGGGGAGTTTGCTGAAGCTTTCTTT
.	TRBV18	TRBJ2-7	.	17	CASSRQMGLESSYEQYF	TGTGCCAGCTCACGGCAGATGGGTCTAGAGTCTTCCTACGAGCAGTACTTC
.	TRBV16	TRBJ1-1	.	17	CASSQSRNRARNTEAFF	TGTGCCAGCAGCCAATCCCGGAACAGGGCGAGGAACACTGAAGCTTTCTTT
.	TRBV28	TRBJ1-1	.	11	CASSQNTEAFF	TGTGCCAGCAGTCAGAACACTGAAGCTTTCTTT
few	TRBV4-1	TRBJ2-2	.	17	CASSQGTARTNTGELFF	TGCGCCAGCAGCCAAGGGACAGCGAGAACGAACACCGGGGAGCTGTTTTTT
.	TRBV5-1	TRBJ2-6	.	18	CASSLDGQMASGANVLTF	TGCGCCAGCAGCTTAGACGGACAGATGGCTTCTGGGGCCAACGTCCTGACTTTC
.	TRBV24-1	TRBJ1-2	TRBD1	15	CATSDKSGGAYGYTF	TGTGCCACCAGTGATAAGTCAGGGGGCGCCTATGGCTACACCTTC
.	TRBV29-1	TRBJ1-2	.	12	CSVESGSYGYTF	TGCAGCGTTGAATCGGGTTCCTATGGCTACACCTTC
.	TRBV6-2/TRBV6-3	TRBJ2-2	TRBD1	17	CASSSRGQGVGTGELFF	TGTGCCAGCAGTTCGAGAGGACAGGGGGTCGGCACCGGGGAGCTGTTTTTT
.	TRBV7-9	TRBJ2-1	TRBD2	16	CASSWFSGREVNEQFF	TGTGCCAGCAGCTGGTTTAGCGGGAGGGAGGTAAATGAGCAGTTCTTC
.	TRBV28	TRBJ1-4	TRBD1	15	CASSLPGQNNEKLFF	TGTGCCAGCAGTTTACCGGGACAGAATAATGAAAAACTGTTTTTT
.	TRBV2	TRBJ2-1	TRBD2	16	CASSARTSGAYNEQFF	TGTGCCAGCAGTGCACGGACTAGCGGAGCCTACAATGAGCAGTTCTTC
many	TRBV30	TRBJ1-1	.	12	CAWSRGDTEAFF	TGTGCCTGGAGTCGGGGGGACACTGAAGCTTTCTTT
.	TRBV6-5	TRBJ2-7	.	15	CASRSVTTPSYEQYF	TGTGCCAGCAGGTCCGTTACAACCCCTTCCTACGAGCAGTACTTC
.	TRBV27	TRBJ1-6	.	15	CASSSLGPTDSPLHF	TGTGCCAGCAGTTCCCTGGGCCCCACAGATTCACCCCTCCACTTT
.	TRBV5-1	TRBJ2-2	.	14	CASSEQGNTGELFF	TGCGCCAGCAGCGAACAGGGGAACACCGGGGAGCTGTTTTTT
once	TRBV5-1	TRBJ1-5	TRBD1	15	CASSLVTGADQPQHF	TGCGCCAGCAGCTTGGTTACAGGGGCCGATCAGCCCCAGCATTTT
.	TRBV12-3/TRBV12-4	TRBJ2-7	TRBD1	13	CASSVDRGREQYF	TGTGCCAGCAGTGTGGACAGGGGGCGGGAGCAGTACTTC
.	TRBV10-1	TRBJ2-3	TRBD1	17	CASSESGTGPFTDTQYF	TGCGCCAGCAGTGAGTCAGGGACAGGGCCTTTCACAGATACGCAGTATTTT
.	TRBV28	TRBJ1-5	.	15	CASSGGGAGNQPQHF	TGTGCCAGCAGTGGCGGGGGGGCAGGCAATCAGCCCCAGCATTTT
.	TRBV7-2	TRBJ2-2	TRBD2	16	CASSSEGTTNTGELFF	TGTGCCAGCAGCTCAGAAGGGACTACGAACACCGGGGAGCTGTTTTTT
few	TRBV27	TRBJ2-1	TRBD2	16	CASSSPTSGSGDEQFF	TGTGCCAGCAGCTCCCCGACTAGCGGGAGCGGGGATGAGCAGTTCTTC
.	TRBV6-1	TRBJ2-1	TRBD2	16	CASSDRLATSYNEQFF	TGTGCCAGCAGTGACCGACTAGCGACCTCCTACAATGAGCAGTTCTTC
.	TRBV18	TRBJ2-1	TRBD2	16	CASSPQTSGGPNEQFF	TGTGCCAGCTCACCACAGACTAGCGGGGGCCCGAATGAGCAGTTCTTC
.	TRBV9	TRBJ2-3	TRBD2	17	CASSLGGLAGEQDTQYF	TGTGCCAGCAGCCTAGGGGGGCTAGCGGGAGAACAAGATACGCAGTATTTT
.	TRBV5-1	TRBJ2-2	.	16	CASSLVAAPNTGELFF	TGCGCCAGCAGCTTGGTCGCGGCTCCGAACACCGGGGAGCTGTTTTTT
.	TRBV27	TRBJ1-2	.	15	CASSSPSTGNYGYTF	TGTGCCAGCAGTTCCCCATCTACAGGGAACTATGGCTACACCTTC
.	TRBV18	TRBJ1-1	.	14	CASSLNYRDTEAFF	TGTGCCAGCTCACTCAACTACAGGGACACTGAAGCTTTCTTT
.	TRBV7-2	TRBJ2-4	TRBD2	19	CASSLRGTSGSRAKNIQYF	TGTGCCAGCAGCTTAAGAGGGACTAGCGGGAGTCGGGCCAAAAACATTCAGTACTTC
.	TRBV14	TRBJ2-1	TRBD2	17	CASSRLAGGMEHNEQFF	TGTGCCAGCAGCCGACTAGCGGGAGGGATGGAGCACAATGAGCAGTTCTTC
.	TRBV11-2	TRBJ2-2	.	15	CASSSGQPGTGELFF	TGTGCCAGCAGCTCGGGACAACCCGGCACCGGGGAGCTGTTTTTT